This T cell receptor (beta chain) derives from a study of beta chain features in type 1 diabetes. Study-wide results and limits: Within each of all four CD4+ subsets, Type 1 diabetes patients had TCRB CDR3s that were moderately but significantly shorter. For type 1 diabetes patients, VDJ junctions showed fewer insertions and more deletions.

The CDR3 has 13 residues. From germline, CDR1 is ENHRY and CDR2 SYGVKD. Trimming left V 6 bases short and J 3 bases short, with 11 bases between. This clone was observed a few times. Its cognate antigen is unknown. Of the isolated RNA, all was reverse transcribed, and so the sequenced material was expressed TCRB transcripts. Measured with immunoSEQ multiplex PCR; TCRdb has only the in-frame clones, and not every one. The table has over 200,000 clones, 11% seen once. J is TRBJ1-2 and V is TRBV10-3; D possibly corresponds to TRBD1 (6 bases). Sequencing used naive CD4+ T cells from blood. This clonotype was obtained from a man younger than 40 with type 1 diabetes. CDR3 protein: CAISDRHDYGYTF. Here the CDR3 DNA reads TGTGCCATCAGCGACAGGCATGACTATGGCTACACCTTC.